These 6 T cell receptor beta chains came from one sample sequenced in a study of PD-1 blockade in classical Hodgkin lymphoma. Relapse after autologous stem cell transplantation occurred in every patient, and brentuximab vedotin exposure varied. Clones were sequenced by immunoSEQ multiplex PCR, and TCRdb holds only the in-frame ones, with some missing. Of under 70,000 clones in the sample, about nine tenths were seen once. The source was peripheral blood mononuclear cells (PBMCs), collected at baseline. The origin of the receptors is a human donor with classical Hodgkin lymphoma.

J is TRBJ2-1 and V is TRBV7-9; 12 bases are shared with TRBD2. CDR1 is SEHNR, CDR2 FQNEAQ, per germline (reference sequence). The CDR3 has 16 amino acids. The ends lost 2 bases at V and 9 bases at J; junction bases unmatched: 8. The CDR3 region is CASSLWASGGASEQFF. CDR3 in DNA: TGTGCCAGCAGCTTATGGGCTAGCGGGGGGGCGTCTGAGCAGTTCTTC.

CDR3 in amino acids: CASSKRGWDTEAFF. The CDR3 DNA follows: TGTGCCAGTAGTAAACGGGGGTGGGACACTGAAGCTTTCTTT. The genes are TRBV19 and TRBJ1-1; tentatively, D is TRBD1 (5 bases). This CDR3 is built from 14 residues. The germline CDR1 and CDR2 sequences are LNHDA and SQIVND (reference sequence). V shed 4 bases and J shed 3 bases, with 12 bases lying between them.

The genes are TRBV18 and TRBJ1-1, with no clear D. There are 12 residues in the CDR3. Germline V gene lookup returns CDR1 KGHSH and CDR2 LQKENI. The V and J ends lost 3 bases and 1 base respectively, with 3 bases between them. This CDR3 is CASSPPNTEAFF. Written as DNA, the CDR3 is TGTGCCAGCTCACCGCCGAACACTGAAGCTTTCTTT.

V and J are TRBV5-1 and TRBJ1-1, with D uncertain. Between the trimmed V and J ends, which lost 0 bases and 2 bases, there was a span of 14 bases. Per the germline V gene, CDR1 is SGHRS and CDR2 is YFSETQ. The CDR3 contains 16 residues. The CDR3 nucleotides read TGCGCCAGCAGCTTGGCACCCGGTCAGCCTAACACTGAAGCTTTCTTT. As protein: CASSLAPGQPNTEAFF.

The chain links TRBV6-6 to TRBJ1-2, with 7 bases that match TRBD1. CDR3 length equals 13 residues. V dropped 6 bases and J dropped 7; count of bases not matched to a gene: 8. Germline V gene lookup returns CDR1 MNHNY and CDR2 SVGAGI (reference sequence). CDR3 nucleotide sequence: TGTGCCAGCAGCCAGGAGGGGGCGAGTGGCTACACCTTC. It encodes CASSQEGASGYTF.

This chain links TRBV14 with TRBJ1-2; D gene unclear. Germline V gene lookup returns CDR1 SGHDN and CDR2 FVKESK. The ends were cut back, 2 bases at V and 4 bases at J, with 8 bases in the middle. This CDR3 contains 13 residues. The CDR3 reads CASSQRRVYGYTF. The CDR3 coding sequence is TGTGCCAGCAGCCAACGGAGGGTCTATGGCTACACCTTC.